This TCR beta chain stems from a study of T cell repertoires in enteric fever (dated by TCRdb to 2016 to 2019). Regarding the research as a whole: The study reconstructed the Salmonella-specific repertoire of circulating effector CD4+ T cells from volunteers experimentally challenged with Salmonella Typhi or Paratyphi A. The researchers paired unbiased single-cell cloning with mass cytometry, and they also applied T cell receptor sequencing alongside live fluorescence barcoding. Tetramers loaded with CdtB(105-125) peptide variants (SP110Y, ST110H) were used to stain T cells, including ex vivo. Circulating effector CD4+ T cells that responded to Salmonella infection were identified with mass cytometry.

Deletion took 5 bases off V and 7 bases off J, with a span of 18 bases between the germline ends. The CDR3 numbers 15 residues from cysteine through phenylalanine. Only the CDR3 DNA stays, 45 bases, in frame from base 1. Based on the germline V gene (reference sequence), the CDR1 and CDR2 sequences are SEHNR and FQNEAQ. By sample share, this clonotype is medium-sized (0.01 to 0.1%). The antigen it binds to is not known. No base quality information exists; no much larger clone differs at one position. What the research found in general, with its limitations: Accumulation of T cells not cross-reacting between serovars appeared to be driven by single amino acid variations in the immunodominant proteins CdtB and PhoN. Cross-reactive responses against distantly related Salmonella serovars, as well as clones recognizing antigens unique to S. Typhi or S. Paratyphi A, were included among the expanded clonotypes. The study pinpointed HlyE and CdtB as immunodominant T cell antigens specific to S. Typhi and S. Paratyphi A.

Instrument used: Illumina MiSeq. TCRdb trimmed public reads at Q25 via fastp, called clones via MiXCR and kept in-frame beta chains. One record per CDR3 amino acid sequence lists the most common genes and DNA. The sample records roughly 1,600 distinct CDR3 sequences, around 36% of which are singletons. Together, the top ten hold 15% to 20% of the sample. This receptor was identified in a human donor with Salmonella enteric fever, either typhoid or paratyphoid (not recorded which). This chain joins TRBV7-9 to TRBJ1-5; the D gene remains uncertain. Sequencing input: CCR7- CD38- CD4+ T cells from PBMCs. The CDR3 region has the sequence CASSPGPGIRQPQHF. The nucleotides are TGTGCCAGCAGCCCTGGCCCGGGGATACGGCAGCCCCAGCATTTT.